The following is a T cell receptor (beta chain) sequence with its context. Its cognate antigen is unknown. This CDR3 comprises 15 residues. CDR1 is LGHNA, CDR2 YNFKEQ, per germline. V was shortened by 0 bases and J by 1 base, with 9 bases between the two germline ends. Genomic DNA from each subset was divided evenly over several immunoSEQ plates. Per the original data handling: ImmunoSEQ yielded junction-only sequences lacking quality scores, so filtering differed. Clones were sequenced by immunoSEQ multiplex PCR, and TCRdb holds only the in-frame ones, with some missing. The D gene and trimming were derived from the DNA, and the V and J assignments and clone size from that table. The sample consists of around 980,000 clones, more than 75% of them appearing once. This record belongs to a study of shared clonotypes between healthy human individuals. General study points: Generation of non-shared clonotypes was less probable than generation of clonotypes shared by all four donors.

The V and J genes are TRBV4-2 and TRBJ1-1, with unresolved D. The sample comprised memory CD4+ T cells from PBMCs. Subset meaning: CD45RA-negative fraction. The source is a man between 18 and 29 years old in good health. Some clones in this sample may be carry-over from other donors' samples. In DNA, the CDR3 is TGTGCCAGCAGCCAAGATTCGCGAGGGAACACTGAAGCTTTCTTT. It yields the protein CASSQDSRGNTEAFF.